This T cell receptor (beta chain) was profiled in a study of chronic HIV infection and antiretroviral therapy. TCRdb called the 5' RACE reads again in MiXCR, with one record for every CDR3 protein. The sample lists approximately 47,000 distinct CDR3 sequences; over 15% were seen once. The CDR3 length is 15 residues. V was cut by 6 bases and J by 0 bases, with 12 bases left in between. Germline V CDR1 and CDR2: MDHEN, SYDVKM. This clonotype was counted between two and nine times. V and J are TRBV28 and TRBJ1-5; maybe TRBD1 (5 bases). Sequenced material: peripheral blood. The receptor was isolated from an adult who had HIV and had not received antiretroviral therapy, or was an uninfected healthy control (not recorded which). CDR3 sequence: CASSLSRGSNQPQHF. CDR3 bases: TGTGCCAGCAGCCTCAGTAGGGGTAGCAATCAGCCCCAGCATTTT.